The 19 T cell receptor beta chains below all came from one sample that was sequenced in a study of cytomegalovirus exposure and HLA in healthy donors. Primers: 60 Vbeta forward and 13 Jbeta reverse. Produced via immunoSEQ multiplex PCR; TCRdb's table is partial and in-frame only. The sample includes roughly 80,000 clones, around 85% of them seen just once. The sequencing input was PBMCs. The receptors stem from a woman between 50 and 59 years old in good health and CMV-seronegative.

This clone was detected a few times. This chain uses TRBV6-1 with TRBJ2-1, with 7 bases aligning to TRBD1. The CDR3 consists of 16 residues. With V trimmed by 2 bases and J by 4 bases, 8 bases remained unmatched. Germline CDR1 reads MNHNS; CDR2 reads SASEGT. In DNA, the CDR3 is TGTGCCAGCAGTGAACTCGGGACAGCACTATACAATGAGCAGTTCTTC. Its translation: CASSELGTALYNEQFF.

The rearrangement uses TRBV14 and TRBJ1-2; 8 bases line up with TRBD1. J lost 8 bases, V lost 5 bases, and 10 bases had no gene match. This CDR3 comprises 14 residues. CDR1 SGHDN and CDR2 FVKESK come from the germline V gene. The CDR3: CASSARQGLGGYTF. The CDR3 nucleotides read TGTGCCAGCAGCGCAAGACAGGGGTTGGGGGGCTACACCTTC.

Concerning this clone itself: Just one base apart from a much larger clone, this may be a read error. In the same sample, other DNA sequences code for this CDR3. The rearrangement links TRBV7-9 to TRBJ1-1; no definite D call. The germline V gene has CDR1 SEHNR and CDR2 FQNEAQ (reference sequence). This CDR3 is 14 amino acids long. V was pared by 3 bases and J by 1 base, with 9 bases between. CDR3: CASSLGTANTEAFF. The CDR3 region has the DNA TGTGCCAGCAGCTTGGGCACGGCGAACACTGAAGCTTTCTTT.

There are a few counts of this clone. CDR3 DNA: TGTGCCAGCAGCCCCGGTGGGGCTAGCAATCAGCCCCAGCATTTT. It yields the protein CASSPGGASNQPQHF. The chain employs TRBV7-2 and TRBJ1-5; TRBD1 is a possible D gene (5 bases). The CDR3 totals 15 residues. The germline V gene encodes CDR1 SGHTA and CDR2 FQGNSA. The V and J ends lost 5 bases and 0 bases respectively, with 11 bases between them.

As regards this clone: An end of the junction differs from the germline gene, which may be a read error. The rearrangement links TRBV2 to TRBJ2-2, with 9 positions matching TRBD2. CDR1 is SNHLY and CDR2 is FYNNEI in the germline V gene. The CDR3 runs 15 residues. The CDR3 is CASREGTSLTGELFF. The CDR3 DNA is TGTGCCAGCAGGGAAGGGACTAGCCTCACCGGGGAGCTGTTTTTT.

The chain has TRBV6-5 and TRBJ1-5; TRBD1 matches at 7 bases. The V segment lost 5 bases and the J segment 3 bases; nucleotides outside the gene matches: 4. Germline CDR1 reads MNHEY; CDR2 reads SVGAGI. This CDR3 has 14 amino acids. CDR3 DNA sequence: TGTGCCAGCAGTGGGGGACAGATCAATCAGCCCCAGCATTTT. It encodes CASSGGQINQPQHF.

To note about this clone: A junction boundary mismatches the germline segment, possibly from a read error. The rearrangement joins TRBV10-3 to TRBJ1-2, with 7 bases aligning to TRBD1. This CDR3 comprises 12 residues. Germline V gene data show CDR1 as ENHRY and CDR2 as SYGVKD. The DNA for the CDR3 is TGTGCCATCAGTGAGGTTGCACAGGGGCTCTACTTC. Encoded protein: CAISEVAQGLYF.

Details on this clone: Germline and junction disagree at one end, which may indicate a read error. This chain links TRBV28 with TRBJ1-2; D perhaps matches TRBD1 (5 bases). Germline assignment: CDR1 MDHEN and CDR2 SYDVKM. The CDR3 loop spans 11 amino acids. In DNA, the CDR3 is TGTGCCAGCAGTTTTGACAGCTTCCAATCCTTC. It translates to CASSFDSFQSF.

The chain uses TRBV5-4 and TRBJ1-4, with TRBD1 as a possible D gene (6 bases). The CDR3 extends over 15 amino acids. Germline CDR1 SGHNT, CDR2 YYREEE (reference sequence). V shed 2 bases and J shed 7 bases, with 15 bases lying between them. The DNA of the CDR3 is TGTGCCAGCAGCTTACCGTTGGCAGGGGCTGAAAAACTGTTTTTT. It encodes CASSLPLAGAEKLFF.

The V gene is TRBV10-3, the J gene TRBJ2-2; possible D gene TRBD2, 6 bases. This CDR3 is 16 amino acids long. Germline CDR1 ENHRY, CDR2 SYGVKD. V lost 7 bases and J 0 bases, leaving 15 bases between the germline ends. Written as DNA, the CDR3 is TGTGCCATCAAGGTTGGGGGGATCGCGAACACCGGGGAGCTGTTTTTT. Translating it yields CAIKVGGIANTGELFF.

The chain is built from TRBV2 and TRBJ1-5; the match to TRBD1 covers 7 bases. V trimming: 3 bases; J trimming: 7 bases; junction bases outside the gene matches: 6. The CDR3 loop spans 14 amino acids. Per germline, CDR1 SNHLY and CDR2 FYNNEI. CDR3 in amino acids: CASSDKGAEQPQHF. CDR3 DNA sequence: TGTGCCAGCAGTGATAAGGGGGCAGAACAGCCCCAGCATTTT. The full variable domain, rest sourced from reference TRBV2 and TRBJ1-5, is EPEVTQTPSHQVTQMGQEVILRCVPISNHLYFYWYRQILGQKVEFLVSFYNNEISEKSEIFDDQFSVERPDGSNFTLKIRSTKLEDSAMYFCASSDKGAEQPQHFGDGTRLSIL.

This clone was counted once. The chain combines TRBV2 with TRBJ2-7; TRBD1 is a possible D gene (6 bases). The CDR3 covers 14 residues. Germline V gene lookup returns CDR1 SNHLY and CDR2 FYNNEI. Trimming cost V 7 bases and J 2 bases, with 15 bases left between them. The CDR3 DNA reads TGTGCCAGCATGCCCTCGGACAGACCCTACGAGCAGTACTTC. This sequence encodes CASMPSDRPYEQYF.

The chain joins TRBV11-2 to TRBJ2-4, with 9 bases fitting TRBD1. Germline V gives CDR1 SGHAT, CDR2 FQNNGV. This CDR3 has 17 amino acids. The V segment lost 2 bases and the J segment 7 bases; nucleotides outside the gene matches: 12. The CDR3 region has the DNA TGTGCCAGCAGCTTAAGGGCCGGTACAGGGGGCTTGAACATTCAGTACTTC. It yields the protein CASSLRAGTGGLNIQYF.

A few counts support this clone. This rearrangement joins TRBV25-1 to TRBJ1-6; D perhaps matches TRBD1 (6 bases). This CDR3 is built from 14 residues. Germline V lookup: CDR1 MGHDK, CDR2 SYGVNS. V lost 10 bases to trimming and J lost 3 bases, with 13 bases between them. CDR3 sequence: CATQTGDYNSPLHF. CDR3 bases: TGTGCCACCCAGACAGGCGACTATAATTCACCCCTCCACTTT. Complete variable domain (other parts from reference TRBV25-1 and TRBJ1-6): EADIYQTPRYLVIGTGKKITLECSQTMGHDKMYWYQQDPGMELHLIHYSYGVNSTEKGDLSSESTVSRIRTEHFPLTLESARPSHTSQYLCATQTGDYNSPLHFGNGTRLTVT.

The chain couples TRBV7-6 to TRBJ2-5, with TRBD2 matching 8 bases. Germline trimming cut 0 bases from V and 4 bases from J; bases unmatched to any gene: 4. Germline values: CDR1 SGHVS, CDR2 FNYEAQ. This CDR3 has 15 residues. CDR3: CASSLAAGGGETQYF. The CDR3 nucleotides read TGTGCCAGCAGCTTAGCGGCGGGAGGAGGAGAGACCCAGTACTTC.

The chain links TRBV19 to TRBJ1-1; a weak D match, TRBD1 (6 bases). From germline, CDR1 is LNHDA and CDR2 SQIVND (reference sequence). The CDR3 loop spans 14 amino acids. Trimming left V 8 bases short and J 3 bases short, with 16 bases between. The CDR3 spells CASLQGFGDTEAFF. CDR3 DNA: TGTGCCAGTTTACAGGGTTTCGGGGACACTGAAGCTTTCTTT.

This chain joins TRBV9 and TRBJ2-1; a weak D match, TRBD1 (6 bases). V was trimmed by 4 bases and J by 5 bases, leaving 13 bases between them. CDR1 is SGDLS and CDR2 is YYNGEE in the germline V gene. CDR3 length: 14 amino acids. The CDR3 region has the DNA TGTGCCAGCAGCCCGGCCGGGACAAACAATGAGCAGTTCTTC. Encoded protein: CASSPAGTNNEQFF.

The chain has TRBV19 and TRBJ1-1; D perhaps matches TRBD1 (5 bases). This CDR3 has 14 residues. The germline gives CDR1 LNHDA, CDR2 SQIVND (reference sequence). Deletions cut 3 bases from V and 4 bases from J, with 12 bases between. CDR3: CASSIGGGSTEAFF. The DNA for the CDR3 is TGTGCCAGTAGTATTGGGGGGGGGAGCACTGAAGCTTTCTTT.

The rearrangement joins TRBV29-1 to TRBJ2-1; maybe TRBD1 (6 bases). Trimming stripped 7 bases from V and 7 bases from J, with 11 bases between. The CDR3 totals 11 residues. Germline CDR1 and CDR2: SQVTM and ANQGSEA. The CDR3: CSGLTGNEQFF. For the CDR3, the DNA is TGCAGCGGGCTTACAGGGAATGAGCAGTTCTTC.